Listed below are T cell receptor beta chains from one sample, sequenced in a study of blood T cell repertoires in COVID-19. Assay: immunoSEQ multiplex PCR; the TCRdb copy retains only in-frame clones and omits some. Here the sample spans roughly 100,000 clones, over 80% being singletons. Sequencing was carried out using peripheral blood. Receptors originate from an elderly man with acute or convalescent COVID-19. Both conserved end residues are part of each CDR3. Each record gives: J gene, D gene, V gene, clone size, CDR3 DNA, CDR3 protein. D genes are given only for firm matches. A clone size is listed for some rows: how often the clone was seen (once, few, many), or a class if it is expanded.

>TRBJ1-2|TRBD1|TRBV28|NA
TGTGCCAGCAGATCCACCGGGACAGGGGGGCATGGCTACACCTTC
CASRSTGTGGHGYTF
>TRBJ1-2|NA|TRBV28|NA
TGTGCCAGCAGTTTGGGTCAGAGGAACTATGGCTACACCTTC
CASSLGQRNYGYTF
>TRBJ2-5|TRBD2|TRBV7-2|NA
TGTGCCAGCAGCTTAGGTGGTAGCGGGGGGGTGAGGGAGACCCAGTACTTC
CASSLGGSGGVRETQYF
>TRBJ2-1|NA|TRBV29-1|NA
TGCAGCGCTACATCTTGGGAGAATGAGCAGTTCTTC
CSATSWENEQFF
>TRBJ2-7|NA|TRBV30|NA
TGTGCCTGGTTGGGTAGGGGGGAGCAGTACTTC
CAWLGRGEQYF
>TRBJ2-5|TRBD2|TRBV6-2/TRBV6-3|NA
TGTGCCAGCAGTTTAGCGGGAGATATTACAGAGACCCAGTACTTC
CASSLAGDITETQYF
>TRBJ2-2|TRBD1|TRBV5-8|NA
TGTGCCAGCAGCTTGCAGGGGGCGAACACCGGGGAGCTGTTTTTT
CASSLQGANTGELFF
>TRBJ2-7|NA|TRBV10-1|NA
TGCGCCAGCAGTGACCAACGAAATGGGCAGTACGAGCAGTACTTC
CASSDQRNGQYEQYF
>TRBJ1-2|NA|TRBV7-9|NA
TGTGCCAGCAGCTTAGTTAGCTCCTATGGCTACACCTTC
CASSLVSSYGYTF
>TRBJ1-1|NA|TRBV4-3|NA
TGCGCCAGCAGCCGGGGGGGGTTGGACACTGAAGCTTTCTTT
CASSRGGLDTEAFF
>TRBJ1-1|NA|TRBV14|once
TGTGCCAGCAGCCAAGATCCGGGGGGGAGTAAGAGAGTGAACACTGAAGCTTTCTTT
CASSQDPGGSKRVNTEAFF
>TRBJ2-7|TRBD1|TRBV28|NA
TGTGCCAGCAGTCCCCGGGGACAGGTAAAGTACGAGCAGTACTTC
CASSPRGQVKYEQYF
>TRBJ1-4|NA|TRBV12-3/TRBV12-4|few
TGTGCCAGCGCGGTGAACAATGAAAAACTGTTTTTT
CASAVNNEKLFF
>TRBJ2-1|TRBD2|TRBV10-1|NA
TGCGCCAGCAGTGAACTAGCGGGGGCCTACAATGAGCAGTTCTTC
CASSELAGAYNEQFF
>TRBJ1-1|NA|TRBV6-6|NA
TGTGCCAGCACATCCCGGGGTATTTCTTCTGAAGCTTTCTTT
CASTSRGISSEAFF
>TRBJ2-7|TRBD1|TRBV12-3/TRBV12-4|NA
TGTGCCAGCAGTTCCGGGACAGGGAACGAGCAGTACTTC
CASSSGTGNEQYF
>TRBJ2-5|NA|TRBV10-2|NA
TGCGCCAGCAGTGACGGTGAGACCCAGTACTTC
CASSDGETQYF
>TRBJ2-5|NA|TRBV10-1|NA
TGCGCCAGCAGTGACGGCCAGGTCCTTGAGACCCAGTACTTC
CASSDGQVLETQYF
>TRBJ1-1|TRBD1|TRBV19|few
TGTGCCAGTAGGAGGACAGGGAACACTGAAGCTTTCTTT
CASRRTGNTEAFF
>TRBJ2-2|NA|TRBV12-3/TRBV12-4|NA
TGTGCCGGCCGGGACAAGAACACCGGGGAGCTGTTTTTT
CAGRDKNTGELFF
>TRBJ1-5|TRBD1|TRBV2|NA
TGTGCCAGCCGGGACAGGGTTAGCAATCAGCCCCAGCATTTT
CASRDRVSNQPQHF
>TRBJ1-1|NA|TRBV6-2/TRBV6-3|NA
TGTGCCAGCAGTTACTCCCCACCTCCAGGGGATGCGACTGAAGCTTTCTTT
CASSYSPPPGDATEAFF
>TRBJ2-1|TRBD2|TRBV3-1/TRBV3-2|once
TGTGCCAGCAGCCCGGTGGGGGCGGGGGGAGATGAGCAGTTCTTC
CASSPVGAGGDEQFF
>TRBJ2-6|NA|TRBV9|NA
TGTGCCAGCAGCCCCCGAGAGTCTGGGGCCAACGTCCTGACTTTC
CASSPRESGANVLTF
>TRBJ1-2|NA|TRBV24-1|NA
TGTGCCACCAGTGTCAGCGGATTCTATGGCTACACCTTC
CATSVSGFYGYTF
>TRBJ1-1|NA|TRBV5-4|NA
TGTGCCAGCAGCTCGGGAGGAGGTTCGTTAACTTTCTTT
CASSSGGGSLTFF
>TRBJ2-1|TRBD1|TRBV11-2|few
TGTGCCAGCAGCCACGTCGCAGGGGGCGGGAACAATGAGCAGTTCTTC
CASSHVAGGGNNEQFF
>TRBJ1-5|NA|TRBV27|NA
TGTGCCAGCAGTGGGGAGCGGGGGACGTTTCAGCCCCAGCATTTT
CASSGERGTFQPQHF
>TRBJ2-2|NA|TRBV27|NA
TGTGCCAGCAGGGGGGCGGGTCACCGGGAGCTGTTTTTT
CASRGAGHRELFF
>TRBJ1-1|NA|TRBV9|NA
TGTGCCAGCAGCGTAGCTCACAGGTTGAACACTGAAGCTTTCTTT
CASSVAHRLNTEAFF
>TRBJ1-5|TRBD1|TRBV18|NA
TGTGCCAGCTCTGGGACAGGGGGTGTTTTCAATCAGCCCCAGCATTTT
CASSGTGGVFNQPQHF
>TRBJ1-6|TRBD1|TRBV5-1|NA
TGCGCCAGCAGCTTGGGACAGGGAATGGTCAATTCACCCCTCCACTTT
CASSLGQGMVNSPLHF
>TRBJ2-1|NA|TRBV19|NA
TGTGCCAGTAGTATCCAGCAGGGAGAGCAGTTCTTC
CASSIQQGEQFF
>TRBJ1-5|NA|TRBV6-1|once
TGTGCCAGCAGTGAGCGGGGGGAATCTCAGCCCCAGCATTTT
CASSERGESQPQHF
>TRBJ1-1|NA|TRBV7-9|NA
TGTGCCAGCAGCTTAGCGGGCGGGGGGAACACTGAAGCTTTCTTT
CASSLAGGGNTEAFF
>TRBJ2-7|TRBD1|TRBV5-6|NA
TGTGCCAGCAGCTTTCGGGACAGATCCTACGAGCAGTACTTC
CASSFRDRSYEQYF
>TRBJ1-1|NA|TRBV12-3/TRBV12-4|NA
TGTGCCAGCAGCCGGGTAGCGGGCACTGAAGCTTTCTTT
CASSRVAGTEAFF
>TRBJ1-5|TRBD1|TRBV6-2/TRBV6-3|NA
TGTGCCAGCAGCCCGGACAGGGTCACGACTCAGCCCCAGCATTTT
CASSPDRVTTQPQHF
>TRBJ2-1|TRBD2|TRBV7-2|NA
TGTGCCAGCAGCGCCTTCGGGGGGAGGGACGAGCAGTTCTTC
CASSAFGGRDEQFF
>TRBJ2-1|NA|TRBV15|NA
TGTGCCACCAGCAGAGGGATTAGCTCTGGTAGCTCCTACAATGAGCAGTTCTTC
CATSRGISSGSSYNEQFF
>TRBJ1-2|NA|TRBV28|NA
TGTGCCAGCAGTTTGGCAGGGAAGTATGGCTACACCTTC
CASSLAGKYGYTF
>TRBJ2-7|NA|TRBV7-2|NA
TGTGCCAGCAGCTACTTCTACGAGCAGTACTTC
CASSYFYEQYF
>TRBJ2-4|TRBD1|TRBV6-2/TRBV6-3|NA
TGTGCCAGCAGTCCGCGGACAGGGGAGGTGGTTAACATTCAGTACTTC
CASSPRTGEVVNIQYF
>TRBJ2-3|TRBD2|TRBV29-1|NA
TGCAGCGTTCGATCCGGGACTAACACAGATACGCAGTATTTT
CSVRSGTNTDTQYF
>TRBJ1-1|NA|TRBV6-5|once
TGTGCCAGCAGTTCCCTCATACCTAAATTGGACACTGAAGCTTTCTTT
CASSSLIPKLDTEAFF
>TRBJ1-1|NA|TRBV2|NA
TGTGCCAGCAGTGAAGGGACATCGAACACTGAAGCTTTCTTT
CASSEGTSNTEAFF
>TRBJ1-2|NA|TRBV3-1/TRBV3-2|NA
TGTGCCAGCAGCCGGGCCTCGAACTATGGCTACACCTTC
CASSRASNYGYTF
>TRBJ1-1|NA|TRBV30|NA
TGTGCCTGGAGTGTAATAGGGACTTTGAACACTGAAGCTTTCTTT
CAWSVIGTLNTEAFF
>TRBJ1-6|TRBD1|TRBV7-8|NA
TGTGCCAGCAGCTCACAGGGGGCGAATTCACCCCTCCACTTT
CASSSQGANSPLHF
>TRBJ2-2|NA|TRBV3-1/TRBV3-2|NA
TGTGCCAGCAGCCAAGAGTGCGCACTCGGGGCCGGGGAGCTGTTTTTT
CASSQECALGAGELFF
>TRBJ2-7|TRBD2|TRBV7-2|NA
TGTGCCAGCAGCTGGGGGGGGACGGAATACGAGCAGTACTTC
CASSWGGTEYEQYF
>TRBJ2-4|TRBD1|TRBV4-1|NA
TGCGCCAGCAGCCAGGGACAGACCAAAAACATTCAGTACTTC
CASSQGQTKNIQYF
>TRBJ2-1|NA|TRBV9|NA
TGTGCCAGCAGCGCCCACTACAATGAGCAGTTCTTC
CASSAHYNEQFF
>TRBJ2-5|TRBD2|TRBV29-1|NA
TGCAGCGTAGGGACTAAAGAGACCCAGTACTTC
CSVGTKETQYF
>TRBJ2-6|TRBD1|TRBV5-1|NA
TGCGCCAGCAGCTTATCCCCAGGGGGCACAACATCTGGGGCCAACGTCCTGACTTTC
CASSLSPGGTTSGANVLTF
>TRBJ1-2|NA|TRBV6-5|NA
TGTGCCAGCAGAGAGGGACTCCTAAACTATGGCTACACCTTC
CASREGLLNYGYTF
>TRBJ1-1|NA|TRBV11-2|NA
TGTGCCAGCAGCTCTACGGGCACTGAAGCTTTCTTT
CASSSTGTEAFF
>TRBJ1-1|NA|TRBV6-5|NA
TGTGCCAGCAGTTCCGATGGACACATGAACACTGAAGCTTTCTTT
CASSSDGHMNTEAFF